Sequencing of this TCR beta chain was carried out in a study of Ad26.COV2.S vaccination and SARS-CoV-2 variants. Study overall: Ad26.COV2.S was injected intramuscularly once or twice, 56 days apart.

Trimming removed 3 bases from V and 2 bases from J, with 16 bases in between. This CDR3 contains 16 residues. Germline V gene data show CDR1 as SGHTA and CDR2 as FQGNSA. Treatment: about 20 received Ad26.COV2.S at low or high dose, single or two shots; roughly five received placebo; per-sample allocation not given. After the first vaccine or placebo injection, samples were drawn on day 63. This table comes from immunoSEQ multiplex PCR, and its TCRdb copy is limited to in-frame clones, with some not included. The table includes roughly 500,000 clones, about 91% detected once. The receptor comes from a person aged 18-60 years who received the Ad26.COV2.S COVID-19 vaccine or a placebo. The sample consisted of peripheral blood, taken in a trial of Ad26.COV2.S vaccine versus placebo. The chain is built from TRBV7-2 and TRBJ1-2, with D tentatively TRBD1 (5 bases). As DNA, the CDR3 is TGTGCCAGCAGCTTGGCCCCCGGGCGGGGGAACTATGGCTACACCTTC. It codes for CASSLAPGRGNYGYTF.